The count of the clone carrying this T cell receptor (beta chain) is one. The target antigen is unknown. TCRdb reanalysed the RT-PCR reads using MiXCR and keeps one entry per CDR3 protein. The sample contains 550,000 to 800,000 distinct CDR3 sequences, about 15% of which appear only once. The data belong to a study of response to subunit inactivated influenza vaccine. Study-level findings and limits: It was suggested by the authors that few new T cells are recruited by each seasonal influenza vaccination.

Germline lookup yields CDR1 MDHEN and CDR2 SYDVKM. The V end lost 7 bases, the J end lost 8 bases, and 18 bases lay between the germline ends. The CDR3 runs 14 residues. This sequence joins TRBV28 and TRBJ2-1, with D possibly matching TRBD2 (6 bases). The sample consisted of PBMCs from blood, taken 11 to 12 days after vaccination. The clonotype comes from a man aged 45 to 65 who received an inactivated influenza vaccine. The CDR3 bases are TGTGCCAGCACCACCGTCGGGGGATGGGATGAGCAGTTCTTC. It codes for CASTTVGGWDEQFF.